Below, 5 T cell receptor beta chains from the same sample are listed, as sequenced in a study of T-cell memory formation after mild COVID-19. A single record per CDR3 protein comes from TCRdb applying MiXCR to the 5' RACE reads. Found here are a few hundred thousand distinct CDR3 sequences, roughly a fifth of them singletons; the top ten hold around 8.4%. The sequenced material came from PBMCs or a T cell subset sorted from them (not recorded which). These receptors were obtained from an adult woman who had mild COVID-19 (a few samples of this study predate the infection). Cell type and time point are not known.

This clonotype was counted between two and nine times. V and J are TRBV11-2 and TRBJ2-7, with 8 bases fitting TRBD2. Germline lookup yields CDR1 SGHAT and CDR2 FQNNGV. The junction had 18 bases not matched to a gene; V was cut back by 3 bases and J by 2 bases. The CDR3 is 19 residues long. CDR3 sequence reads: CASSFLTSGSLGRAYEQYF. The DNA of the CDR3 is TGTGCCAGCAGCTTTCTAACTAGCGGTAGCCTAGGGAGGGCCTACGAGCAGTACTTC.

This sequence joins TRBV12-3 or TRBV12-4 and TRBJ1-1, with D possibly matching TRBD1 (5 bases). The CDR3 sequence is 12 residues long. Trimming shortened V by 0 bases and J by 6 bases, and 5 bases separated the two germline ends. DNA of the CDR3: TGTGCCAGCAGTTTAGCAGGGGCTGAAGCTTTCTTT. Translated, it gives CASSLAGAEAFF.

This clonotype was counted only a few times. The chain combines TRBV5-6 with TRBJ2-1; 13 nucleotides match TRBD2. Trimming removed 2 bases from V and 7 bases from J; junction bases left unmatched: 3. The CDR3 is made up of 15 amino acids. The germline V gene encodes CDR1 SGHDT and CDR2 YYEEEE. Here the CDR3 DNA reads TGTGCCAGCAGCTTTGGGACTAGCGGGGTAAATGAGCAGTTCTTC. The encoded protein is CASSFGTSGVNEQFF.

The table lists this clonotype with a few counts. The V and J genes are TRBV7-2 and TRBJ1-5, with a tentative D call TRBD1 (5 bases). The germline gives CDR1 SGHTA, CDR2 FQGNSA. The CDR3 covers 16 residues. Trimming shortened V by 2 bases and J by 2 bases, and 13 bases separated the two germline ends. Here the CDR3 reads CASSLMGGVGNQPQHF. The CDR3, as DNA: TGTGCCAGCAGCTTAATGGGAGGGGTTGGCAATCAGCCCCAGCATTTT.

The V gene is TRBV12-5, the J gene TRBJ2-7, with D possibly TRBD2 on 5 matching bases. The V end was cut by 3 bases, the J end by 3 bases, with 21 bases between. The CDR3 loop spans 17 amino acids. Looked up from germline, CDR1 is LGHNT and CDR2 is FRNRAP. Here the CDR3 DNA reads TGTGCTAGTGGTTTCATCGGATTCGAGGGCGAATTCTACGAGCAGTACTTC. As protein: CASGFIGFEGEFYEQYF.